Detailed here is one T cell receptor (beta chain). What it binds is unknown. Germline values: CDR1 WSHSY, CDR2 SAAADI. V was shortened by 5 bases and J by 3 bases, with 13 bases between the two germline ends. The CDR3 loop spans 15 amino acids. The study ran its PCR with 60 Vbeta and 13 Jbeta primers. The method was immunoSEQ multiplex PCR; TCRdb's version includes in-frame clones alone and lacks a portion of them. The sample shows about 160,000 clones, around 74% of them seen only once. This entry comes from a study of cytomegalovirus exposure and HLA in healthy donors. The overall study: In an earlier analysis, approximately 120 million unique TCR beta sequences were found from 150 million to 200 million T cells.

Study results and limitations: High specificity and sensitivity for cytomegalovirus status were reported for the classifier. An analysis that was carried out later associated 16,951 TCR beta sequences with HLA alleles at 0.05 false discovery rate. A later analysis reported that several of the most significant clusters appeared to be linked to common viral pathogens, among them Epstein-Barr virus.

The source of this sequence is a female donor in good health and CMV-seronegative. The chain links TRBV10-2 to TRBJ2-2; a weak D match, TRBD1 (5 bases). Input material: PBMCs. CDR3 sequence (DNA): TGCGCCAGCAGTCCCGGACAAGGCGACACCGGGGAGCTGTTTTTT. Its translation is CASSPGQGDTGELFF.